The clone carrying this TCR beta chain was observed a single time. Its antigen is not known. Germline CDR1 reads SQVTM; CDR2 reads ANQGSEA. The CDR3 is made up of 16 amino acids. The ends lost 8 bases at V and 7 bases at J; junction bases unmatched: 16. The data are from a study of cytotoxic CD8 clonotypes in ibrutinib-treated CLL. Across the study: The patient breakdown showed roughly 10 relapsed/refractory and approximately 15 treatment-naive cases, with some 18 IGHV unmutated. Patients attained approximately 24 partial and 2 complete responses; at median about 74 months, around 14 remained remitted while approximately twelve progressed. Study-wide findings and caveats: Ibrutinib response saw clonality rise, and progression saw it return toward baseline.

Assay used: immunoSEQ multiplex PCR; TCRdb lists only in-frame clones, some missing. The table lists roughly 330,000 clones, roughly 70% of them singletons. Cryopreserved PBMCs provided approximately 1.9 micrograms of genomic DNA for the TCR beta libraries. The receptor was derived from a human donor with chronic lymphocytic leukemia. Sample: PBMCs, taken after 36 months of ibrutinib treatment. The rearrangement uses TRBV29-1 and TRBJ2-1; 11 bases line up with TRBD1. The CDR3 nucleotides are TGCAGCACTACCCGAGAGGACAGGGGGCTTTGGAATGAGCAGTTCTTC. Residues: CSTTREDRGLWNEQFF.